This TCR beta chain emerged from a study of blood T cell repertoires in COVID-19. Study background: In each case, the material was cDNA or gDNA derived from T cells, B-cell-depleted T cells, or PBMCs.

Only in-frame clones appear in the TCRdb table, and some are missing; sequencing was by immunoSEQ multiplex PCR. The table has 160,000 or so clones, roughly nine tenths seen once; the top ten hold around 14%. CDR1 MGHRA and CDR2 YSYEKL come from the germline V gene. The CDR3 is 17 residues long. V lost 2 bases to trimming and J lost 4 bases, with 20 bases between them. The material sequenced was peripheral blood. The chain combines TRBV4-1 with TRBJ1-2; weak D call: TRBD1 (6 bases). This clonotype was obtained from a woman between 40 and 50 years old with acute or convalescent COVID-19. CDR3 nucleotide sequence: TGCGCCAGCAGCCAAACAGGGACATCGGGATTGGGCTATGGCTACACCTTC. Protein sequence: CASSQTGTSGLGYGYTF.